This T cell receptor (beta chain) was captured in a study of T cells after yellow fever vaccination. General observations from the study: Bulk-population clonotypes that are abundant could appear as contaminants in FACS-sorted repertoires.

Trimming took 0 bases from V and 0 from J, leaving 12 bases between them. Germline lookup yields CDR1 MNHEY and CDR2 SVGAGI. This CDR3 contains 16 residues. In regard to this clonotype: Its antigen is unidentified.

TCRdb independently ran MiXCR on the 5' RACE reads; one entry per CDR3 protein. The sample includes approximately 600,000 distinct CDR3 sequences, 9% to 15% of them seen just once. This receptor was obtained from a man aged 30 to 45 who received the YFV17D yellow fever vaccine. The V call is TRBV6-5, the J call TRBJ2-7; D is undetermined. The sample consisted of PBMCs, taken on the day of the yellow fever booster vaccination. The chain's CDR3 is CASSYSGIDNSYEQYF. DNA for the CDR3: TGTGCCAGCAGTTACTCGGGCATTGACAACTCCTACGAGCAGTACTTC.